This T cell receptor beta chain appears in the sequencing data of a study of T-cell reconstitution after alpha-beta-depleted transplantation in children. Preparation of the TCRbeta library was carried out with unique molecular identifiers. TCRdb re-analysed the PCR reads in MiXCR, keeping a single row per CDR3 protein. The profile shows over 550,000 distinct CDR3 sequences, roughly a tenth of them singletons. Germline V gives CDR1 LGHNA, CDR2 YSLEER. The germline V and J ends were trimmed by 1 base and 3 bases, with 12 bases remaining between them. This CDR3 contains 15 residues. The chain carries TRBV4-3 and TRBJ1-1; D ambiguous. This sequence originates from a human donor who donated a stem cell graft to a child with acute myeloid leukemia. This sample comprised PBMCs from the stem cell graft donor, obtained from the stem cell graft. CDR3 sequence reads: CASSQALNQDTEAFF. The CDR3 DNA reads TGCGCCAGCAGCCAAGCATTGAATCAGGACACTGAAGCTTTCTTT.